This entry features one T cell receptor beta chain sequence. Its specificity is unknown. Looked up from germline, CDR1 is SGDLS and CDR2 is YYNGEE. The CDR3 length is 16 residues. After removal of 1 base from V and 12 bases from J, the junction contained 12 bases not matched to a gene. The PCR made use of 60 Vbeta and 13 Jbeta primers. The assay was immunoSEQ multiplex PCR, and TCRdb's table has in-frame clones only and misses some. The repertoire has 150,000 to 200,000 clones, around 88% of them found once; the top ten carry roughly 1.7%. This sample was taken from a study of cytomegalovirus exposure and HLA in healthy donors. General study points: Analyses of presence/absence relied on an assumption of roughly uniform sequencing depth across donors. Researchers catalogued roughly 170 TCR beta chains as cytomegalovirus-associated. The authors excluded some V segments, including TRBV6-2 and TRBV6-3, as indistinguishable. After further analysis at a later stage, 16,951 TCR beta sequences were associated with HLA alleles at 0.05 false discovery rate.

The receptor's source is a man aged 35-49 years in good health and CMV-seropositive. The genes are TRBV9 and TRBJ2-1; 11 bases map to TRBD2. What was sequenced was PBMCs. CDR3 region: CASSVTPGLADLRQFF. The CDR3 DNA reads as TGTGCCAGCAGCGTAACTCCGGGACTAGCGGATCTCCGGCAGTTCTTC.